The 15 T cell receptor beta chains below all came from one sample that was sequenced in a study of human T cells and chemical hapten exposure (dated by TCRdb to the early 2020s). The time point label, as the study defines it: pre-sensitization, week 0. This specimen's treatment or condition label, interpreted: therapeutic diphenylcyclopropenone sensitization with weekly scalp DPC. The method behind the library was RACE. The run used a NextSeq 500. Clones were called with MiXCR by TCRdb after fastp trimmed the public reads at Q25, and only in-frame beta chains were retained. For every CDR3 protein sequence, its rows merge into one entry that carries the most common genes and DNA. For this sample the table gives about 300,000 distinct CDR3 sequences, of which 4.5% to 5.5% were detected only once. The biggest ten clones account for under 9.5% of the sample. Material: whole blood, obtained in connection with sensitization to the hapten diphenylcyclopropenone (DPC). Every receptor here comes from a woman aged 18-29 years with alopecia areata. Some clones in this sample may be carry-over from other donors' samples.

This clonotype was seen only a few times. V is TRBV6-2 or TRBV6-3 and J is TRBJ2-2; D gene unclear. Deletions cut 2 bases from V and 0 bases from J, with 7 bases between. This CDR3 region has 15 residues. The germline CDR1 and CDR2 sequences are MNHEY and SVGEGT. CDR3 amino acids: CASSYTRPNTGELFF. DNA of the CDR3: TGTGCCAGCAGTTACACGCGTCCGAACACCGGGGAGCTGTTTTTT.

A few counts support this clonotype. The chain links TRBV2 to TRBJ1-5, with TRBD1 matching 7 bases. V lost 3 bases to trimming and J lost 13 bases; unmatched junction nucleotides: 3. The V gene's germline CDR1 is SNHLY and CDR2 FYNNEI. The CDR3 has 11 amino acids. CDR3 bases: TGTGCCAGCAGTGAGAGGGGGCGGCAGCATTTT. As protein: CASSERGRQHF.

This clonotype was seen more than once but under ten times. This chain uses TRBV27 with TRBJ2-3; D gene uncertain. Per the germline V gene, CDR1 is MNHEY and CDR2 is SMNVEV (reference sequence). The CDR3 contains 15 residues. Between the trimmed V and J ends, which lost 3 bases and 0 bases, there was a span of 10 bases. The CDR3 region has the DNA TGTGCCAGCAGTTTTACGATCCCAAGCACAGATACGCAGTATTTT. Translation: CASSFTIPSTDTQYF.

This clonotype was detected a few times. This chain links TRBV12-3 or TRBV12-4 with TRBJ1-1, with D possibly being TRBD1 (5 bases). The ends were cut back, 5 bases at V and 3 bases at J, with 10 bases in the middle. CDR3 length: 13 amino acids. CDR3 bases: TGTGCCAGCAGTCCCAGGGCATACACTGAAGCTTTCTTT. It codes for CASSPRAYTEAFF.

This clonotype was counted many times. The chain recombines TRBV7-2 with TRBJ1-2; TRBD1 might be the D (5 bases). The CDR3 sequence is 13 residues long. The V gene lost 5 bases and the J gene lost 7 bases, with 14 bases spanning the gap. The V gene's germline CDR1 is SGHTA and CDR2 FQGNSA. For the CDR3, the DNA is TGTGCCAGCAGCCGACCGACAGCCCCTGGCTACACCTTC. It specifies CASSRPTAPGYTF.

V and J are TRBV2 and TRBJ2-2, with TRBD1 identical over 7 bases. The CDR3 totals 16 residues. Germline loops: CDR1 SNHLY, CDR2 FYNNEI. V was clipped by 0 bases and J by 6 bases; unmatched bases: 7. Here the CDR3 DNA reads TGTGCCAGCAGTGAAGCTCGACAGGGTATCTCCGGGGAGCTGTTTTTT. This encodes CASSEARQGISGELFF.

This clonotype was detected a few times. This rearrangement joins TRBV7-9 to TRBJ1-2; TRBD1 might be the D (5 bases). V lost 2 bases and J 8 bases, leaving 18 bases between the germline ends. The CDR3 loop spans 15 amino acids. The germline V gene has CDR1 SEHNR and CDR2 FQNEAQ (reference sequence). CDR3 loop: CASSLPLGQGNGYTF. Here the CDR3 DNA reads TGTGCCAGCAGCTTACCCCTTGGGCAGGGTAACGGCTACACCTTC.

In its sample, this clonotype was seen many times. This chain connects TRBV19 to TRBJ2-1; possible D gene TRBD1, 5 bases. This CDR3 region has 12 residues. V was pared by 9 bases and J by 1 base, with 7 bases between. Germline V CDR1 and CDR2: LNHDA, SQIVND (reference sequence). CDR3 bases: TGTGCCAGCGGACATTCCTACAATGAGCAGTTCTTC. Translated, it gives CASGHSYNEQFF.

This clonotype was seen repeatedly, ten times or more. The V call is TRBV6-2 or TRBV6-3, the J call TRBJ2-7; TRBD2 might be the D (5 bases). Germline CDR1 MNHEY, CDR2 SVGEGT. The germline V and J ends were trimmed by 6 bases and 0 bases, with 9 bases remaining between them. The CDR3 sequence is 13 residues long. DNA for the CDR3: TGTGCCAGCAGAGGACTCGTCTCCTACGAGCAGTACTTC. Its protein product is CASRGLVSYEQYF.

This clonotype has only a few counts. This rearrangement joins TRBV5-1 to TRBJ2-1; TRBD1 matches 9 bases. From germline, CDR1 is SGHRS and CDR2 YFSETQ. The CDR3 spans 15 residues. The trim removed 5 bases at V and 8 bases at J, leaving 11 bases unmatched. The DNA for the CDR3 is TGCGCCAGCAGAGTGGGACAGGGTATGAGGGATGAGCAGTTCTTC. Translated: CASRVGQGMRDEQFF.

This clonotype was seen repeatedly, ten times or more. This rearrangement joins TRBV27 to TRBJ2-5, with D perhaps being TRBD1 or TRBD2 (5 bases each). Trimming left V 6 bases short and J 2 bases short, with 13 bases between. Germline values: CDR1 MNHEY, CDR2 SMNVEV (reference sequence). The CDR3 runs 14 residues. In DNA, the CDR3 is TGTGCCAGCAGGGCAATGGGACCGCAAGAGACCCAGTACTTC. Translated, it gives CASRAMGPQETQYF.

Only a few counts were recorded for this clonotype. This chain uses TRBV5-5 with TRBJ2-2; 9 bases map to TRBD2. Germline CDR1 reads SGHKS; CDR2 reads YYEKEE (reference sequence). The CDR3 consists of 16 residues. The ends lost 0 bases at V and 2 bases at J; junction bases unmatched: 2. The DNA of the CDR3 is TGTGCCAGCAGCTTGGGACTAGCGGATAACACCGGGGAGCTGTTTTTT. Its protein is CASSLGLADNTGELFF.

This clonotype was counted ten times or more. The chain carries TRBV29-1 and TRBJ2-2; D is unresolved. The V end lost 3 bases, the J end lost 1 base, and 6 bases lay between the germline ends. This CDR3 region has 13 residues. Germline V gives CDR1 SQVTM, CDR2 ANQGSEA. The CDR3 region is CSVESRNTGELFF. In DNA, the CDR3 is TGCAGCGTTGAGTCCAGGAACACCGGGGAGCTGTTTTTT.

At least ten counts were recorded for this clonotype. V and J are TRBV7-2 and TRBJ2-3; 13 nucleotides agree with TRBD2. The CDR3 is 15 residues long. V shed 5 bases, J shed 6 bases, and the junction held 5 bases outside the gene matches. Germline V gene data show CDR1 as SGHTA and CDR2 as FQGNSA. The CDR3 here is CASSPWTSGGDTQYF. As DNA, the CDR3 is TGTGCCAGCAGCCCCTGGACTAGCGGGGGTGATACGCAGTATTTT.

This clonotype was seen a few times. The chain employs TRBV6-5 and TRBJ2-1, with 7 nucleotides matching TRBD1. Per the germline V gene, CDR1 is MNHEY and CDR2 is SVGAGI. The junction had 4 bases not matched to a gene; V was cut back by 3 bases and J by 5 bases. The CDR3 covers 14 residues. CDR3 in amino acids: CASSYRDRDNEQFF. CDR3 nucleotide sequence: TGTGCCAGCAGTTATAGGGACAGAGACAATGAGCAGTTCTTC.